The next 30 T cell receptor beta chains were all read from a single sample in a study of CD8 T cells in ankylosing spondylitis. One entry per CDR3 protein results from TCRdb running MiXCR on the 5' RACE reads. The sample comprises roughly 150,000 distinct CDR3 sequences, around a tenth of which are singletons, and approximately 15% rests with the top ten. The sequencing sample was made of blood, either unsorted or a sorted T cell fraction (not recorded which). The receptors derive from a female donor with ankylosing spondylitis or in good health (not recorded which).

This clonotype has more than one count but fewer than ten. Written as DNA, the CDR3 is TGTGCCAGCATAGAGACAGCGCTGATTACTGAAGCTTTCTTT. Translating gives CASIETALITEAFF. The chain joins TRBV6-2 or TRBV6-3 to TRBJ1-1, with D possibly TRBD1 on 5 matching bases. The V gene lost 7 bases and the J gene lost 5 bases, with 17 bases spanning the gap. This CDR3 comprises 14 residues. The germline V gene encodes CDR1 MNHEY and CDR2 SVGEGT.

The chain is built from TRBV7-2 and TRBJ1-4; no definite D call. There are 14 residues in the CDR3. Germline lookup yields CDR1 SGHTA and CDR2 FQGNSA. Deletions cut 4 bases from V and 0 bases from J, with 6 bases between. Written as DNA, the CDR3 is TGTGCCAGCAGCTACCAGGCAACTAATGAAAAACTGTTTTTT. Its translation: CASSYQATNEKLFF.

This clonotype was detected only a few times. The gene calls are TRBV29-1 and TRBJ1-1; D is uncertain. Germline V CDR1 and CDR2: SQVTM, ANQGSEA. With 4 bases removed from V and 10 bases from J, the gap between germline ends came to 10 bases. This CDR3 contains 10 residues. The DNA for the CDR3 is TGCAGCGTTGGGGGTACCACAGCTTTCTTT. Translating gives CSVGGTTAFF. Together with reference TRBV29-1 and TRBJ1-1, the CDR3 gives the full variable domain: SAVISQKPSRDICQRGTSLTIQCQVDSQVTMMFWYRQQPGQSLTLIATANQGSEATYESGFVIDKFPISRPNLTFSTLTVSNMSPEDSSIYLCSVGGTTAFFGQGTRLTVV.

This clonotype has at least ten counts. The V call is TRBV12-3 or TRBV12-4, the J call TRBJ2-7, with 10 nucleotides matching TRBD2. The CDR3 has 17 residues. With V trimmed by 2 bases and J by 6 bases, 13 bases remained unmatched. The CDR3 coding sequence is TGTGCCAGCAGTTTAAACCCCCCAATAGCGGGAGGTCTCGAGCAGTACTTC. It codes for CASSLNPPIAGGLEQYF.

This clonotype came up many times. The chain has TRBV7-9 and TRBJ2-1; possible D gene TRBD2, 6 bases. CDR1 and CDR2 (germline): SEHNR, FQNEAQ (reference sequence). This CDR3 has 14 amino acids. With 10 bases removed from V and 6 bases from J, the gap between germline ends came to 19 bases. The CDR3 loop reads CATPPGGNFNEQFF. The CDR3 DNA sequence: TGTGCCACCCCGCCTGGCGGGAATTTCAATGAGCAGTTCTTC.

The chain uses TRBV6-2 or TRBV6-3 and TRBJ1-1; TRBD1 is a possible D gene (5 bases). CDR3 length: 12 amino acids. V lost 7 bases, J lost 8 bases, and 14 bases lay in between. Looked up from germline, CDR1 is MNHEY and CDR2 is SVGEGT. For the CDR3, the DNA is TGTGCCAGCATCTTCGCAGGGTCGGAAGCTTTCTTT. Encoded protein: CASIFAGSEAFF.

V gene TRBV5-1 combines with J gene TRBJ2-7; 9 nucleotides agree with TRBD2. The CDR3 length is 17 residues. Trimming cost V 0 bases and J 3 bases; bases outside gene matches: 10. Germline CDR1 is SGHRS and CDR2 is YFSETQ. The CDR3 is CASSLGMGGRDLYEQYF. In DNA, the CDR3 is TGCGCCAGCAGCTTGGGAATGGGCGGGAGGGACCTCTACGAGCAGTACTTC.

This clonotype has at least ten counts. CDR3: CASSFGASRYNEQFF. The CDR3 coding sequence is TGTGCCAGCAGCTTTGGGGCTAGCCGCTACAATGAGCAGTTCTTC. This chain uses TRBV11-2 with TRBJ2-1; TRBD1 or TRBD2 may be the D gene (5 bases each). Trimming removed 3 bases at V and 3 bases at J, with 12 bases between. CDR3 length equals 15 residues. Per the germline V gene, CDR1 is SGHAT and CDR2 is FQNNGV. The whole variable domain, filled in from reference TRBV11-2 and TRBJ2-1, reads EAGVAQSPRYKIIEKRQSVAFWCNPISGHATLYWYQQILGQGPKLLIQFQNNGVVDDSQLPKDRFSAERLKGVDSTLKIQPAKLEDSAVYLCASSFGASRYNEQFFGPGTRLTVL.

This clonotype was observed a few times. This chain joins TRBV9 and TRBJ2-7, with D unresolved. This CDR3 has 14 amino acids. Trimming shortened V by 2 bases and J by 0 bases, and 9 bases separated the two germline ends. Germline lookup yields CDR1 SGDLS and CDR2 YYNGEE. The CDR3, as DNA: TGTGCCAGCAGCGTGGCAAGCGACTCCTACGAGCAGTACTTC. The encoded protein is CASSVASDSYEQYF.

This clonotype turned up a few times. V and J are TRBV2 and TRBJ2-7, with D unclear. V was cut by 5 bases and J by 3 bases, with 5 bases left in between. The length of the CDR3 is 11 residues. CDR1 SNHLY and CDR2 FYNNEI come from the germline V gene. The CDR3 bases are TGTGCCAGCAGTCCTTTCTACGAGCAGTACTTC. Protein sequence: CASSPFYEQYF.

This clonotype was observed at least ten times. CDR3 DNA sequence: TGCAGTGCTCCAGACGCGCTAGCCTACAATGAGCAGTTCTTC. Translation gives CSAPDALAYNEQFF. The chain uses TRBV20-1 and TRBJ2-1, with no clear D. Germline CDR1 reads DFQATT; CDR2 reads SNEGSKA (reference sequence). The ends were cut back, 5 bases at V and 2 bases at J, with 13 bases in the middle. The CDR3 totals 14 residues.

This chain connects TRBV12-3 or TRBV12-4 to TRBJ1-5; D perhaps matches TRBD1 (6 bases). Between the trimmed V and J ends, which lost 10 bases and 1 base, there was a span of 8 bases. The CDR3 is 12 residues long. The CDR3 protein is CANGQSNQPQHF. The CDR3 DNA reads TGTGCCAACGGACAGAGCAATCAGCCCCAGCATTTT.

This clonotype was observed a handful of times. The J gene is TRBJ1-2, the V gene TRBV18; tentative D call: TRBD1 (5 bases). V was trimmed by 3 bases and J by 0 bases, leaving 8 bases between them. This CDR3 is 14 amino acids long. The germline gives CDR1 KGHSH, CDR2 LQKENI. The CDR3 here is CASSPAGPNYGYTF. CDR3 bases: TGTGCCAGCTCACCGGCAGGGCCTAACTATGGCTACACCTTC. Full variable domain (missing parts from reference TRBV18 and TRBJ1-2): NAGVMQNPRHLVRRRGQEARLRCSPMKGHSHVYWYRQLPEEGLKFMVYLQKENIIDESGMPKERFSAEFPKEGPSILRIQQVVRGDSAAYFCASSPAGPNYGYTFGSGTRLTVV.

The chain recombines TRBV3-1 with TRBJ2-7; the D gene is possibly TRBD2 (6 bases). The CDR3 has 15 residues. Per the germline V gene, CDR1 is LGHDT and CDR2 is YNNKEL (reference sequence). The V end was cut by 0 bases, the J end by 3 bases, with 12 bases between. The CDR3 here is CASSQDWLASYEQYF. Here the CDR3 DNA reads TGTGCCAGCAGCCAAGATTGGCTAGCGAGCTACGAGCAGTACTTC.

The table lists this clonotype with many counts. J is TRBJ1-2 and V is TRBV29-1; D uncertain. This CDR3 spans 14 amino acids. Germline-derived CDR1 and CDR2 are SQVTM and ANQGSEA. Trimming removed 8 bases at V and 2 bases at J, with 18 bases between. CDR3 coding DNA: TGCAGCTCCTCTCTCCCGCAGGACAACTATGGCTACACCTTC. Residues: CSSSLPQDNYGYTF.

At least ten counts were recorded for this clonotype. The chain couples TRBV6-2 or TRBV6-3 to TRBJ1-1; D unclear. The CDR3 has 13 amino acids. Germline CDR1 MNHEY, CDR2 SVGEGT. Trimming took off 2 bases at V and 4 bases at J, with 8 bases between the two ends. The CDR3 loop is CASSYRAFTEAFF. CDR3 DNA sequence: TGTGCCAGCAGTTACAGGGCCTTCACTGAAGCTTTCTTT.

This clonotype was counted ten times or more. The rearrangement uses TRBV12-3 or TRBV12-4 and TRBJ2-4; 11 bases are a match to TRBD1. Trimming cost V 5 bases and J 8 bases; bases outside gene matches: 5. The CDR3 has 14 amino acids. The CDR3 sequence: CASSRTGGEDIQYF. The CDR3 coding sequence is TGTGCCAGCAGTAGGACAGGGGGCGAGGACATTCAGTACTTC.

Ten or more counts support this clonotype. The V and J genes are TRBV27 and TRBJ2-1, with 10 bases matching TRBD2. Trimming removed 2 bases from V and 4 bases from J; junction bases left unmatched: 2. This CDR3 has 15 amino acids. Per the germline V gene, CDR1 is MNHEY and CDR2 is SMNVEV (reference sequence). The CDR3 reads CASSLKAGGYNEQFF. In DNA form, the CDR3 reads TGTGCCAGCAGTTTAAAAGCGGGAGGGTACAATGAGCAGTTCTTC.

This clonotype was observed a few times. CDR3 bases: TGCAGTGCTACCCCTGGGGGCCCACAAGAGACCCAGTACTTC. This sequence encodes CSATPGGPQETQYF. V usage is TRBV20-1 and J usage is TRBJ2-5, with D tentatively TRBD1 (6 bases). CDR3 length: 14 amino acids. V was cut by 4 bases and J by 2 bases, with 14 bases left in between. The germline gives CDR1 DFQATT, CDR2 SNEGSKA (reference sequence).

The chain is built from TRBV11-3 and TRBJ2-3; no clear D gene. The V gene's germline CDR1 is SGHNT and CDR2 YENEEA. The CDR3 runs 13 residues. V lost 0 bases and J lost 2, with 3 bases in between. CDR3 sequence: CASSLDPTDTQYF. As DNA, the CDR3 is TGTGCCAGCAGCTTAGACCCCACAGATACGCAGTATTTT.

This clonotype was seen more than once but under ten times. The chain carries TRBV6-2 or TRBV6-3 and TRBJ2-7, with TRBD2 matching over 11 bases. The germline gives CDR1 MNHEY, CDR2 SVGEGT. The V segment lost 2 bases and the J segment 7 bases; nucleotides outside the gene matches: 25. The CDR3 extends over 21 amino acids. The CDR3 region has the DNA TGTGCCAGCAGTTACACCTTCACCGGGACTAGCGGCGGTTGGGGCGGATGGGAGCAGTACTTC. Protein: CASSYTFTGTSGGWGGWEQYF.

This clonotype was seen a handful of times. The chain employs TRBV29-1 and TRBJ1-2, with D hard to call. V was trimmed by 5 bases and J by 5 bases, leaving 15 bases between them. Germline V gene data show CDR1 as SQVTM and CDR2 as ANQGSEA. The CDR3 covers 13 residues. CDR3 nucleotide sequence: TGCAGCGTTTTACACCGTACAAGATATGGCTACACCTTC. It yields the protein CSVLHRTRYGYTF. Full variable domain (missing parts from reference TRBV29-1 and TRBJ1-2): SAVISQKPSRDICQRGTSLTIQCQVDSQVTMMFWYRQQPGQSLTLIATANQGSEATYESGFVIDKFPISRPNLTFSTLTVSNMSPEDSSIYLCSVLHRTRYGYTFGSGTRLTVV.

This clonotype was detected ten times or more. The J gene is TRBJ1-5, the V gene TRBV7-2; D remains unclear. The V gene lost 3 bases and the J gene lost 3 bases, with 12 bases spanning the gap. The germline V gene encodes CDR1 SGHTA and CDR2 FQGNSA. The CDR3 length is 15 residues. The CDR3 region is CASSFDPAFNQPQHF. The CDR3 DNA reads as TGTGCCAGCAGCTTTGACCCCGCGTTCAATCAGCCCCAGCATTTT.

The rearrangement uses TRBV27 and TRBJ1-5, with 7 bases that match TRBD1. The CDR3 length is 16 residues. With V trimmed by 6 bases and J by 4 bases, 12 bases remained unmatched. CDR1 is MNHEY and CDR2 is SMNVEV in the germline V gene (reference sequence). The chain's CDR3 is CASSPLGTAINQPQHF. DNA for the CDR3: TGTGCCAGCAGCCCCCTAGGGACAGCTATTAATCAGCCCCAGCATTTT.

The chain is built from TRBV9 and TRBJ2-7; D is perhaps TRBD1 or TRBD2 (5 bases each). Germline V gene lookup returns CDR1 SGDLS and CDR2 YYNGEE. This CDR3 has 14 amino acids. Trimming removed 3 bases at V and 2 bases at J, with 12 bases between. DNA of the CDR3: TGTGCCAGCAGCGAGGGGACGGACGCCTACGAGCAGTACTTC. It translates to CASSEGTDAYEQYF.

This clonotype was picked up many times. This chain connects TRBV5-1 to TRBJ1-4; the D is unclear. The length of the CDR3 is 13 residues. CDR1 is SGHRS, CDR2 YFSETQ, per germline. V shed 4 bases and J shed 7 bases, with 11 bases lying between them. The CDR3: CASSEDRFEKLFF. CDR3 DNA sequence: TGCGCCAGCAGCGAGGACCGATTTGAAAAACTGTTTTTT.

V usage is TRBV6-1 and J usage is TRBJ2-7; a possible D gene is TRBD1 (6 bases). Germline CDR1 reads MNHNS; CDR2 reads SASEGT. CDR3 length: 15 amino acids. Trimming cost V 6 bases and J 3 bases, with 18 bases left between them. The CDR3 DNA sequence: TGTGCCAGCAGCACTCCCAGGGACACCTACTACGAGCAGTACTTC. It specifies CASSTPRDTYYEQYF.

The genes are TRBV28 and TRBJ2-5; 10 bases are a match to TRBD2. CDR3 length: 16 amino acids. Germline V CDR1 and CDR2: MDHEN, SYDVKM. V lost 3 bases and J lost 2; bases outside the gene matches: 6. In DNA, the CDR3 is TGTGCCAGCAGTTTGCAGCTAGCGGGAGTGCAAGAGACCCAGTACTTC. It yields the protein CASSLQLAGVQETQYF.

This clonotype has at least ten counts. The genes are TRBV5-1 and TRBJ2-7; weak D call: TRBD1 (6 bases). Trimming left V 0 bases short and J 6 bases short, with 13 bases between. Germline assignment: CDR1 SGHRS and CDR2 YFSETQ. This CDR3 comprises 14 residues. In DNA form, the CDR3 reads TGCGCCAGCAGCTTGGCCGCACAGGGAACCGAGCAGTACTTC. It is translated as CASSLAAQGTEQYF.

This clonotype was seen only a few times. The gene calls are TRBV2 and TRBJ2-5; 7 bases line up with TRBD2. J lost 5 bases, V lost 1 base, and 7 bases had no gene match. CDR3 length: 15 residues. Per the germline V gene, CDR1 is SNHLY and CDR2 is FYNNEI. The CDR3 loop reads CASSEGRLARETQYF. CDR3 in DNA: TGTGCCAGCAGTGAAGGGAGACTAGCCCGGGAGACCCAGTACTTC.